The T cell receptor (beta chain) under discussion was sequenced for a study of cytomegalovirus exposure and HLA in healthy donors. With respect to this clone: Its antigen remains unidentified.

Study results and caveats: Many donors carried some public TCRs, although rarity characterized most TCR sequences.

Amplification used 60 Vbeta primers and 13 Jbeta primers. TCRdb keeps only in-frame clones here, not all; method: immunoSEQ multiplex PCR. The profile covers 120,000 or so clones, with about four fifths appearing a single time and 3.6% taken by the ten largest. This clonotype was sampled from a woman aged 40 to 50 in good health and CMV-seropositive. Material for sequencing was PBMCs.

CDR3 coding DNA: TGTGCCAGCAGCTCCCGACAGGGCACTGAAGCTTTCTTT. This translates into CASSSRQGTEAFF. The chain recombines TRBV7-2 with TRBJ1-1, with TRBD1 identical over 7 bases. The V gene end was trimmed by 4 bases and the J gene end by 4 bases; junction bases not matched to a gene: 3. The CDR3 length is 13 residues. The germline V gene encodes CDR1 SGHTA and CDR2 FQGNSA.